This T cell receptor beta chain was observed in a study of CD8 T cells in ankylosing spondylitis. Study conclusions and caveats: Significant enrichment of disease-linked clones was reported in matched ankylosing spondylitis synovial fluid. Blood from ankylosing spondylitis patients appeared to carry a characteristic roughly 8-variant TCR beta motif.

The germline CDR1 and CDR2 sequences are SGHRS and YFSETQ. V lost 0 bases, J lost 1 base, and 4 bases lay in between. The CDR3 has 14 amino acids. Via MiXCR, TCRdb re-called the 5' RACE reads, giving one row per CDR3 protein. The profile shows roughly 440,000 distinct CDR3 sequences, approximately 17% of them singletons. This clonotype was picked up a small number of times. Its matching antigen is unknown. Sequencing input: blood, either unsorted or a sorted T cell fraction (not recorded which). The rearrangement uses TRBV5-1 and TRBJ2-2; D is uncertain. The receptor's source is a male donor with ankylosing spondylitis. DNA of the CDR3: TGCGCCAGCAGCTTGGCGGAGAACACCGGGGAGCTGTTTTTT. Amino acid sequence: CASSLAENTGELFF.